The 24 T cell receptor beta chains below all came from one sample that was sequenced in a study of blood T cell repertoires in COVID-19. Only in-frame clones appear in the TCRdb table, and some are missing; sequencing was by immunoSEQ multiplex PCR. The repertoire includes approximately 150,000 clones, approximately 81% of them detected once, and over 1.1% sits in the top ten. Material for sequencing was peripheral blood. The receptors shown here come from a man in his sixties with acute or convalescent COVID-19.

This clone was detected a few times. The chain carries TRBV19 and TRBJ1-1, with a weak D call TRBD1 (6 bases). This CDR3 region has 19 residues. The germline V gene has CDR1 LNHDA and CDR2 SQIVND (reference sequence). Trimming shortened V by 1 base and J by 1 base, and 22 bases separated the two germline ends. CDR3: CASSIVSGQYGSENTEAFF. CDR3 DNA: TGTGCCAGTAGTATAGTGAGCGGACAGTACGGATCAGAGAACACTGAAGCTTTCTTT.

This clone was detected once. The V and J genes are TRBV2 and TRBJ2-7, with 11 bases lining up with TRBD1. The trim removed 5 bases at V and 6 bases at J, leaving 9 bases unmatched. CDR1 is SNHLY, CDR2 FYNNEI, per germline. The CDR3 runs to 15 residues. CDR3 protein: CASSPDRGRPGEQYF. For the CDR3, the DNA is TGTGCCAGCAGTCCGGACAGGGGGCGCCCGGGCGAGCAGTACTTC.

The chain links TRBV11-2 to TRBJ1-2, with TRBD1 matching over 8 bases. The CDR3 loop spans 17 amino acids. The trim removed 1 base at V and 0 bases at J, leaving 7 bases unmatched. Per germline, CDR1 SGHAT and CDR2 FQNNGV. CDR3 sequence: CASSLGQGARSNYGYTF. The CDR3 DNA reads as TGTGCCAGCAGCTTAGGGCAGGGGGCAAGATCTAACTATGGCTACACCTTC.

The chain links TRBV19 to TRBJ2-3, with a weak D call TRBD2 (5 bases). V was pared by 4 bases and J by 2 bases, with 13 bases between. The germline V gene has CDR1 LNHDA and CDR2 SQIVND (reference sequence). The CDR3 is 15 amino acids. CDR3 protein: CASSNGRLNTDTQYF. The DNA for the CDR3 is TGTGCCAGTAGTAACGGAAGACTAAACACAGATACGCAGTATTTT. The full variable domain, its missing parts supplied by reference TRBV19 and TRBJ2-3, is DGGITQSPKYLFRKEGQNVTLSCEQNLNHDAMYWYRQDPGQGLRLIYYSQIVNDFQKGDIAEGYSVSREKKESFPLTVTSAQKNPTAFYLCASSNGRLNTDTQYFGPGTRLTVL.

This clone is a singleton in its sample. The rearrangement joins TRBV19 to TRBJ2-7; D may be TRBD2 (6 bases). The CDR3 runs to 15 residues. V lost 1 base and J 1 base, leaving 11 bases between the germline ends. Germline assignment: CDR1 LNHDA and CDR2 SQIVND (reference sequence). CDR3 amino acids: CASSIVGGASYEQYF. The CDR3 nucleotides are TGTGCCAGTAGTATAGTAGGAGGGGCGTCCTACGAGCAGTACTTC.

This chain uses TRBV7-8 with TRBJ2-6; the match to TRBD1 covers 10 bases. Germline CDR1 reads SGHVS; CDR2 reads FQNEAQ. CDR3 size: 18 residues. Unmatched junction bases numbered 4, after V lost 0 bases and J lost 2 bases. CDR3 DNA: TGTGCCAGCAGCTTAGCCGGGACAGGGGTTGCTGGGGCCAACGTCCTGACTTTC. Translated: CASSLAGTGVAGANVLTF.

The chain links TRBV9 to TRBJ2-5; 11 positions agree with TRBD2. J gave up 5 bases and V 4 bases, and 13 bases lay outside the gene matches. The CDR3 loop spans 17 amino acids. Per the germline V gene, CDR1 is SGDLS and CDR2 is YYNGEE. The CDR3 spells CASSTTPGLAGGETQYF. CDR3 nucleotide sequence: TGTGCCAGCAGCACGACCCCGGGGCTAGCGGGGGGTGAGACCCAGTACTTC.

The chain combines TRBV12-3 or TRBV12-4 with TRBJ2-3, with TRBD1 as a possible D gene (6 bases). The CDR3 consists of 13 residues. Trimming left V 5 bases short and J 2 bases short, with 8 bases between. Here the CDR3 reads CASSRTVTDTQYF. DNA for the CDR3: TGTGCCAGCAGTCGGACAGTCACAGATACGCAGTATTTT.

The chain is built from TRBV5-4 and TRBJ2-5; 9 bases line up with TRBD1. Germline V gives CDR1 SGHNT, CDR2 YYREEE (reference sequence). The CDR3 consists of 17 residues. Trimming cost V 2 bases and J 2 bases; bases outside gene matches: 10. CDR3 sequence (DNA): TGTGCCAGCAGCTTTTTCCGTCGGACAGGGGCTCAAGAGACCCAGTACTTC. Its translation: CASSFFRRTGAQETQYF.

This sequence joins TRBV5-4 and TRBJ2-2; a weak D match, TRBD1 (6 bases). This CDR3 is 15 amino acids long. Germline CDR1 reads SGHNT; CDR2 reads YYREEE (reference sequence). V was pared by 4 bases and J by 2 bases, with 12 bases between. CDR3 coding DNA: TGTGCCAGCAGCAACACAGGGATAAACACCGGGGAGCTGTTTTTT. This translates into CASSNTGINTGELFF.

V is TRBV7-9 and J is TRBJ1-6; 7 bases agree with TRBD1. Germline trimming cut 7 bases from V and 7 bases from J; bases unmatched to any gene: 4. The length of the CDR3 is 13 residues. From germline, CDR1 is SEHNR and CDR2 FQNEAQ (reference sequence). The CDR3 DNA is TGTGCCAGCATGACAGGGATAAATTCACCCCTCCACTTT. Protein product: CASMTGINSPLHF.

V gene TRBV5-1 combines with J gene TRBJ2-1; 9 positions agree with TRBD1. V dropped 3 bases and J dropped 7; count of bases not matched to a gene: 5. This CDR3 has 14 amino acids. Germline values: CDR1 SGHRS, CDR2 YFSETQ. The CDR3 DNA is TGCGCCAGCAGCTGGGGACAGGGTGGGAATGAGCAGTTCTTC. Protein product: CASSWGQGGNEQFF.

The count of this clone is one. The V gene is TRBV9, the J gene TRBJ1-1; D not resolved. From germline, CDR1 is SGDLS and CDR2 YYNGEE. The CDR3 covers 15 residues. Trimming pared 1 base from V and 0 bases from J, leaving 10 bases between. As DNA, the CDR3 is TGTGCCAGCAGCGTAACCGGGAACATGAACACTGAAGCTTTCTTT. Encoded protein: CASSVTGNMNTEAFF. Supplemented by reference TRBV9 and TRBJ1-1, the full variable domain reads DSGVTQTPKHLITATGQRVTLRCSPRSGDLSVYWYQQSLDQGLQFLIQYYNGEERAKGNILERFSAQQFPDLHSELNLSSLELGDSALYFCASSVTGNMNTEAFFGQGTRLTVV.

This clone was detected once. In DNA, the CDR3 is TGTGCCAGTTCGCCTCCCGTCGGGACAGGCAATCAGCCCCAGCATTTT. This encodes CASSPPVGTGNQPQHF. The rearrangement joins TRBV19 to TRBJ1-5; 7 nucleotides align to TRBD1. From germline, CDR1 is LNHDA and CDR2 SQIVND (reference sequence). The CDR3 totals 16 residues. V was clipped by 8 bases and J by 2 bases; unmatched bases: 12.

CDR3 sequence: CASSLAGGVGRTF. CDR3 DNA: TGCGCCAGCAGCTTGGCCGGGGGAGTGGGTCGCACCTTC. The chain links TRBV5-1 to TRBJ1-2, with a possible D match to TRBD1 (5 bases). The CDR3 runs to 13 residues. The germline V gene encodes CDR1 SGHRS and CDR2 YFSETQ. The V end was cut by 0 bases, the J end by 13 bases, with 16 bases between.

J is TRBJ1-5 and V is TRBV28, with D hard to call. This CDR3 has 15 residues. In germline, CDR1 is MDHEN, CDR2 SYDVKM. Trimming took 6 bases from V and 3 from J, leaving 15 bases between them. CDR3 amino acids: CASSLMGQPNQPQHF. The DNA for the CDR3 is TGTGCCAGCAGCCTCATGGGCCAGCCCAATCAGCCCCAGCATTTT. Filled out from reference TRBV28 and TRBJ1-5, the complete variable domain reads DVKVTQSSRYLVKRTGEKVFLECVQDMDHENMFWYRQDPGLGLRLIYFSYDVKMKEKGDIPEGYSVSREKKERFSLILESASTNQTSMYLCASSLMGQPNQPQHFGDGTRLSIL.

The rearrangement joins TRBV9 to TRBJ1-3; 7 bases fit TRBD1. CDR1 is SGDLS and CDR2 is YYNGEE in the germline V gene. The CDR3 covers 15 residues. V was clipped by 4 bases and J by 0 bases; unmatched bases: 4. The DNA for the CDR3 is TGTGCCAGCAGCAGACAGGGATACTCTGGAAACACCATATATTTT. Translating gives CASSRQGYSGNTIYF.

V is TRBV5-1 and J is TRBJ2-3; 8 bases fit TRBD2. The CDR3 is 16 amino acids. The germline V gene has CDR1 SGHRS and CDR2 YFSETQ. V shed 0 bases and J 5 bases; nucleotides not matched to a gene: 8. CDR3 amino acids: CASSLVFGGAVDTQYF. DNA of the CDR3: TGCGCCAGCAGCTTGGTTTTCGGGGGGGCGGTAGATACGCAGTATTTT.

Turning to this clone: One junction end disagrees with the germline gene, perhaps due to a read error. The chain links TRBV11-1 to TRBJ2-7, with 8 bases lining up with TRBD1. From germline, CDR1 is SGHAT and CDR2 FQDESV (reference sequence). There are 14 residues in the CDR3. CDR3: CASSLGSVGQVPAF. DNA for the CDR3: TGTGCCAGCAGCTTAGGGTCGGTGGGACAGGTCCCTGCCTTT. The entire variable domain, with the rest obtained from reference TRBV11-1 and TRBJ2-7, is as follows: EAEVAQSPRYKITEKSQAVAFWCDPISGHATLYWYRQILGQGPELLVQFQDESVVDDSQLPKDRFSAERLKGVDSTLKIQPAELGDSAMYLCASSLGSVGQVPAFGPGTRLTVT.

The chain employs TRBV4-1 and TRBJ2-5; tentative D call: TRBD1 (6 bases). V lost 1 base and J lost 5, with 14 bases in between. This CDR3 is 15 amino acids long. CDR1 is MGHRA and CDR2 is YSYEKL in the germline V gene. CDR3 nucleotides: TGCGCCAGCAGCCAAGCTCAGGGGATTCTCGAGACCCAGTACTTC. Its protein product is CASSQAQGILETQYF.

The chain has TRBV5-6 and TRBJ1-1; D not resolved. The CDR3 totals 13 residues. CDR1 is SGHDT and CDR2 is YYEEEE in the germline V gene. V was cut by 5 bases and J by 4 bases, with 12 bases left in between. The chain's CDR3 is CASRVQVRTEAFF. The CDR3 DNA sequence: TGTGCCAGCAGGGTGCAGGTGCGCACTGAAGCTTTCTTT.

The CDR3 DNA sequence: TGTGCCAGCAGCTTAGACGGGAACTCCTACGAGCAGTACTTC. Protein sequence: CASSLDGNSYEQYF. This chain connects TRBV11-2 to TRBJ2-7, with D maybe TRBD2 (5 bases). Trimming removed 0 bases at V and 0 bases at J, with 6 bases between. CDR1 is SGHAT and CDR2 is FQNNGV in the germline V gene. This CDR3 region has 14 residues.

The chain employs TRBV11-2 and TRBJ2-2; D is uncertain. Trimming cost V 6 bases and J 1 base, with 12 bases left between them. Looked up from germline, CDR1 is SGHAT and CDR2 is FQNNGV. The CDR3 contains 15 residues. The CDR3 sequence is CASRPPLGNTGELFF. The CDR3 DNA reads as TGTGCCAGCAGGCCCCCACTCGGGAACACCGGGGAGCTGTTTTTT.

The chain has TRBV12-5 and TRBJ2-7, with a possible D match to TRBD2 (6 bases). CDR1 is LGHNT, CDR2 FRNRAP, per germline. CDR3 length: 15 amino acids. Trimming stripped 5 bases from V and 0 bases from J, with 14 bases between. In DNA form, the CDR3 reads TGTGCTAGTGGTCCGTACGTGGGAGGCTCCTACGAGCAGTACTTC. It yields the protein CASGPYVGGSYEQYF.